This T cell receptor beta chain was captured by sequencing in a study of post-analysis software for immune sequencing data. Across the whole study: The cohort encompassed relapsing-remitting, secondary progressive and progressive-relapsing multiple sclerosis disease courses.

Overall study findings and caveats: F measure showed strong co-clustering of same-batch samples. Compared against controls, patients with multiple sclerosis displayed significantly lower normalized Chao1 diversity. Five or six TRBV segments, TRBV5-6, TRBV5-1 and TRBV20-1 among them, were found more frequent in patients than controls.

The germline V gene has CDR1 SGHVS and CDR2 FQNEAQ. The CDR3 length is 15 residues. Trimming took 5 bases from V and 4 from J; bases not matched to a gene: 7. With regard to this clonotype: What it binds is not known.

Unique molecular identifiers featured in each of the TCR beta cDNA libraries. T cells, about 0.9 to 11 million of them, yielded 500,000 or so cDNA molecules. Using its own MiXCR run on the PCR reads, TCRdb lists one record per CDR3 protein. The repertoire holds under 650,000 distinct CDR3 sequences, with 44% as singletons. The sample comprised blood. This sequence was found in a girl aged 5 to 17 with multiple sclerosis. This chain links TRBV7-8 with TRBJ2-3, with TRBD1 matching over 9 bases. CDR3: CASSRLQGASDTQYF. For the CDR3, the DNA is TGTGCCAGCAGCAGGTTACAGGGGGCGTCAGATACGCAGTATTTT. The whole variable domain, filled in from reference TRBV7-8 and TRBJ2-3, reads GAGVSQSPRYKVAKRGQDVALRCDPISGHVSLFWYQQALGQGPEFLTYFQNEAQLDKSGLPSDRFFAERPEGSVSTLKIQRTQQEDSAVYLCASSRLQGASDTQYFGPGTRLTVL.